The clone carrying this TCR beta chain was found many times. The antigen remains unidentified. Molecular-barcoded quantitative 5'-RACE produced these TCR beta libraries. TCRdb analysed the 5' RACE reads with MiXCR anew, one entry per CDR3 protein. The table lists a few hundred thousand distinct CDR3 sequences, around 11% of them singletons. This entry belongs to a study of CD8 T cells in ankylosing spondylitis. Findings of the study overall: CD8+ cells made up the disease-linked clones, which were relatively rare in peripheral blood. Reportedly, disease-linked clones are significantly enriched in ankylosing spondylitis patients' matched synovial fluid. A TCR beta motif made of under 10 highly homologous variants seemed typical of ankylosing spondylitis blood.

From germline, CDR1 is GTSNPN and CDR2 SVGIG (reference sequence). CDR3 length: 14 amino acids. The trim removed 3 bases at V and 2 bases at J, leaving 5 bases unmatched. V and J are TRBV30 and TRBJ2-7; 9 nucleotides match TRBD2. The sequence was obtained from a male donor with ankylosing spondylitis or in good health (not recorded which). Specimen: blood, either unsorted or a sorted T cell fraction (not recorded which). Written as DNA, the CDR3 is TGTGCCTGGAGAGGTAGCGGGAGTGCCTACGAGCAGTACTTC. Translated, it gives CAWRGSGSAYEQYF.